This T cell receptor beta chain was observed in a study of glioma-infiltrating T cells after dendritic cell vaccination. Study-level background: The vaccine used monocyte-derived dendritic cells pulsed overnight with autologous tumor lysate. At biweekly intervals, patients got three intradermal dendritic cell vaccine injections.

The immunoSEQ assay amplified TCRB CDR3 from up to 2 ug DNA. The primer mix had 60 V beta and 13 J beta primers. This table comes from immunoSEQ multiplex PCR, and its TCRdb copy is limited to in-frame clones, with some not included. The table lists more than 85,000 clones, over 75% of them singletons. V lost 0 bases to trimming and J lost 5 bases; unmatched junction nucleotides: 5. The CDR3 contains 16 residues. The germline gives CDR1 LGHNA, CDR2 YSLEER. The source is a human donor with glioblastoma. Source: blood, taken before dendritic cell vaccination. The chain combines TRBV4-3 with TRBJ2-1, with 9 bases fitting TRBD2. CDR3 coding DNA: TGCGCCAGCAGCCAAGATACGCTAGCGGGAAACAATGAGCAGTTCTTC. Translating gives CASSQDTLAGNNEQFF.